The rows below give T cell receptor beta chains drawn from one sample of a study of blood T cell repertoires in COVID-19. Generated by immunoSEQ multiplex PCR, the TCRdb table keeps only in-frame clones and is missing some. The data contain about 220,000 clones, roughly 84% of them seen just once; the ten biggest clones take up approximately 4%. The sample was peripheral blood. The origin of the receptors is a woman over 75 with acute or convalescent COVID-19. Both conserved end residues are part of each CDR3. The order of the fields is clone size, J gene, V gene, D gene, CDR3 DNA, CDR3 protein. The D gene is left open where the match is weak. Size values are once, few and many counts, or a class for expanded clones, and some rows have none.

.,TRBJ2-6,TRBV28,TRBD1,TGTGCCAGCAGTACCTCCGGGACAGGGCGATATGGGGCCAACGTCCTGACTTTC,CASSTSGTGRYGANVLTF
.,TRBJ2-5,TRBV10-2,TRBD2,TGCGCCAGCAGTGAGGGCGGGGGGGGTGAGACCCAGTACTTC,CASSEGGGGETQYF
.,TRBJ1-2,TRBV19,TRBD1,TGTGCCAGTAGGGACAGGGGAAGCTATGGCTACACCTTC,CASRDRGSYGYTF
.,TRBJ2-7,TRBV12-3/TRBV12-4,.,TGTGCCAGCAGTCTATCGGGGATCTACGAGCAGTACTTC,CASSLSGIYEQYF
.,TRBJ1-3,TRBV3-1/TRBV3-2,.,TGTGCCAGCAGCACCAGGGGAGGAAACACCATATATTTT,CASSTRGGNTIYF
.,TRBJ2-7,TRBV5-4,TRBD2,TGTGCCAGCAGCTTGGTCTCTAGCGGCTACGAGCAGTACTTC,CASSLVSSGYEQYF
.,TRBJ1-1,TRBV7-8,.,TGTGCCAGCAGCCCAGGTCAATGGGCGTCTGACACTGAAGCTTTCTTT,CASSPGQWASDTEAFF
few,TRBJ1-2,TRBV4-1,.,TGCGCCAGCAGCCAAGAAGCCACAGGGTTCTATGGCTACACCTTC,CASSQEATGFYGYTF
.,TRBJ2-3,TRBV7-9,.,TGTGCCAGCAGCTACCCCGGGGGAACTACAGATACGCAGTATTTT,CASSYPGGTTDTQYF
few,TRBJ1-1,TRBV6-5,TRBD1,TGTGCCAGCAAGGGACAGGGGCCCGAGGGCACTGAAGCTTTCTTT,CASKGQGPEGTEAFF
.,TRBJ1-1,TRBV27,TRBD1,TGTGCCAGCAACCGACAGGGGCCAAACACTGAAGCTTTCTTT,CASNRQGPNTEAFF
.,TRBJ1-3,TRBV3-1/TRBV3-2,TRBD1,TGTGCCAGCAGCCTGGGACAGGGCTATGGAAACACCATATATTTT,CASSLGQGYGNTIYF
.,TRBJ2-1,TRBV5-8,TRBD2,TGTGCCAGCAGCTTGGTCCTAGCGGGGGGGCGTGATGAGCAGTTCTTC,CASSLVLAGGRDEQFF
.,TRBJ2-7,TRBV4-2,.,TGTGCCAGCAGCCCCGCTCTAAGAGGGGGCGAGCAGTACTTC,CASSPALRGGEQYF
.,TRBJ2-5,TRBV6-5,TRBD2,TGTGCCAGCAGTTACTCAATAGCGGGGGTCCAAGAGACCCAGTACTTC,CASSYSIAGVQETQYF
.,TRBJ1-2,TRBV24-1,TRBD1,TGTGCCACCAGTGCAGGGGGCAGTGGCTACACCTTC,CATSAGGSGYTF
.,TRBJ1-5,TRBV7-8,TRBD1,TGTGCCAGCAGCTTATGGGACAGGGCTAATCAGCCCCAGCATTTT,CASSLWDRANQPQHF
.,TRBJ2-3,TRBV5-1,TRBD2,TGCGCCAGCAGCCCCACGGGGGGAAGGTTAGCAGATACGCAGTATTTT,CASSPTGGRLADTQYF
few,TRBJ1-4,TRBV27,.,TGTGCCAGCAGCCGCGCCACGGTTGGTTTTGGTGAAAAACTGTTTTTT,CASSRATVGFGEKLFF
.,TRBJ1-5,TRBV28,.,TGTGCCAGCAGTTTCCCGAGAGGGGGTCAGCCCCAGCATTTT,CASSFPRGGQPQHF
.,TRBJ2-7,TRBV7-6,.,TGTGCCAGCAGCTTAGAACAGGCGTCCTACGAGCAGTACTTC,CASSLEQASYEQYF
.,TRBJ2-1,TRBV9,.,TGTGCCAGCAGCGTCTCGTGGGGGGGCATCAATGAGCAGTTCTTC,CASSVSWGGINEQFF
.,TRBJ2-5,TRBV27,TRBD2,TGTGCCAGCAGGTCCCTGATAGGTAGCGGGGGAAAAGAGACCCAGTACTTC,CASRSLIGSGGKETQYF
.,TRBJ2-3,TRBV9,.,TGTGCCAGCAGCGTCCGGGTTCTCACAGATACGCAGTATTTT,CASSVRVLTDTQYF
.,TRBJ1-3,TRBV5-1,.,TGCGCCAGCAGCTTGGGGCCGGGTCAGAAGGCTGGAAACACCATATATTTT,CASSLGPGQKAGNTIYF
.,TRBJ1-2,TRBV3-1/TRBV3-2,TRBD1,TGTGCCAGCAGCCCGACAGACAGGGGCGATGGCTACACCTTC,CASSPTDRGDGYTF
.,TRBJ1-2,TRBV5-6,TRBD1,TGTGCCAGCAGCGCGACACAGAATACAGGGGTGCGCGGCTACACCTTC,CASSATQNTGVRGYTF
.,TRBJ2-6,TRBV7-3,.,TGTGCCAGCAGCTTAACCGCGGCCGTCTCTGGGGCCAACGTCCTGACTTTC,CASSLTAAVSGANVLTF
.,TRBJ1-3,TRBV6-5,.,TGTGCCAGCAGGAAACAGGGCCTCTCTGGAAACACCATATATTTT,CASRKQGLSGNTIYF
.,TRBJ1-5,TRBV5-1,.,TGCGCCAGCAGCTTGGCCCAGAGCAATCAGCCCCAGCATTTT,CASSLAQSNQPQHF
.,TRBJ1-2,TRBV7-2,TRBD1,TGTGCCAGCAGCTTAGGTACAGGGGAGAATGGCTACACCTTC,CASSLGTGENGYTF
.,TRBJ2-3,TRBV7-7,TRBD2,TGTGCTAGCAGCGAGAGGCCTAGCGGGGGGTTTGGCACAGATACGCAGTATTTT,CASSERPSGGFGTDTQYF
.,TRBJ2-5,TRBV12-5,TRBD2,TGTGCTAGTACTAGCGGGGGGATCGAGACCCAGTACTTC,CASTSGGIETQYF
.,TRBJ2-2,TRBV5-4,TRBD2,TGTGCCAGCAGCCCGGGCGGGAGGAACACCGGGGAGCTGTTTTTT,CASSPGGRNTGELFF
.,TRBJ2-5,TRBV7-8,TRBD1,TGTGCCAGCAGCTTGGACAGGGAGACCCAGTACTTC,CASSLDRETQYF
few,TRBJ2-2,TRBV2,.,TGTGCCAGCAGGAGGGACTTCTCGGGGGAGCTGTTTTTT,CASRRDFSGELFF
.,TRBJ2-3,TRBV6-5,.,TGTGCCAGCAGTTACTCGGGACTGATCACAGATACGCAGTATTTT,CASSYSGLITDTQYF
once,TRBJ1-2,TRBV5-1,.,TGCGCCAGCAGCGTGGACACGAACTATGGCTACACCTTC,CASSVDTNYGYTF
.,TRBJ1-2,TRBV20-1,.,TGCAGTGCTAGTCGGCAGGGAGGAGGCTACACCTTC,CSASRQGGGYTF
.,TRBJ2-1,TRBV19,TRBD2,TGTGCCAGTAGTATAGTTCCAGCGGGGGTCGATGAGCAGTTCTTC,CASSIVPAGVDEQFF
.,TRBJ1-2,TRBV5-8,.,TGTGCCAGCAGCTTCCCACAGGGCGATGGCTACACCTTC,CASSFPQGDGYTF
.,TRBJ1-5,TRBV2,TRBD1,TGTGCCAGCAGCGACAGGGTTGGCAATCAGCCCCAGCATTTT,CASSDRVGNQPQHF
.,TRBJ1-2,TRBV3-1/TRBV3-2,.,TGTGCCAGCAGCCGACGGGGAAGGGATGGCTACACCTTC,CASSRRGRDGYTF
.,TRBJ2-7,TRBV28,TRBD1,TGTGCCAGCAGCCCACAGTCCGGACAGGGGTACGAGCAGTACTTC,CASSPQSGQGYEQYF
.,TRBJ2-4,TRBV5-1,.,TGCGCCAGCAGCTTGGGCGAGATTCAGTACTTC,CASSLGEIQYF
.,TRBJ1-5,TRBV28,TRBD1,TGTGCCAGCGCCCAACAGGGGCACAGCAATCAGCCCCAGCATTTT,CASAQQGHSNQPQHF
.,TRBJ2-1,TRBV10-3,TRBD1,TGTGCCATCAGTGACCAACAGACAGGGGCCTACAATGAGCAGTTCTTC,CAISDQQTGAYNEQFF
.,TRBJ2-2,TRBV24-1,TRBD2,TGTGCCACCAGTGGGGATAGCGGGCTCACCGGGGAGCTGTTTTTT,CATSGDSGLTGELFF
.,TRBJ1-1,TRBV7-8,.,TGTGCCAGCAGCTTACTACAGGGCAGGAACACTGAAGCTTTCTTT,CASSLLQGRNTEAFF
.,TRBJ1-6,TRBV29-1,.,TGCAGCGTTGGCGGCGGCGGTAATTCACCCCTCCACTTT,CSVGGGGNSPLHF
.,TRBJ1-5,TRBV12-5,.,TGTGCTAGTGGTGCCCCCGCAGGGTTGGGGAATCAGCCCCAGCATTTT,CASGAPAGLGNQPQHF
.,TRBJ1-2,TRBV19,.,TGTGCCAGTGGACGAGCGGGGGGAGCACAGGGTTTAAATGGCTACACCTTC,CASGRAGGAQGLNGYTF
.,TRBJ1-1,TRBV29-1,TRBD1,TGCAGCGTTGAGGGACAGGGGACGGGCACTGAAGCTTTCTTT,CSVEGQGTGTEAFF
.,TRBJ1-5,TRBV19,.,TGTGCCACCCGGGGGGCGCCGAGCAATCAGCCCCAGCATTTT,CATRGAPSNQPQHF
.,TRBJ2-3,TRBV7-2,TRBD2,TGTGCCAGCAGCTTAGGGGGATCCGGGACTAGTGGCTTGACAGATACGCAGTATTTT,CASSLGGSGTSGLTDTQYF
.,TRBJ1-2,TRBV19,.,TGTGCCAGTAGTATTGGGGGGGCGCGGAGCTATGGCTACACCTTC,CASSIGGARSYGYTF